These 5 T cell receptor beta chains were all obtained from the same sample, sequenced in a study of cytomegalovirus exposure and HLA in healthy donors. 13 Jbeta primers and 60 Vbeta primers were used for the PCR. The assay was immunoSEQ multiplex PCR, and TCRdb's table has in-frame clones only and misses some. Of 110,000 or so clones listed, around 68% are singletons. Sequenced sample: PBMCs. All receptors come from a woman between 40 and 50 years old in good health and CMV-seropositive.

As regards this clone: One end of the junction is discordant with germline, which a read error may explain. The chain has TRBV7-7 and TRBJ1-1; perhaps TRBD1 as D (6 bases). Germline V CDR1 and CDR2: SSHAT, FNYEAQ (reference sequence). The CDR3 covers 13 residues. The CDR3 region is CASSSSLQGEAFF. Here the CDR3 DNA reads TGTGCTAGCAGCTCCTCCTTACAGGGAGAAGCTTTCTTT.

This clone was counted once. The chain links TRBV6-6 to TRBJ1-2; a possible D gene is TRBD1 (5 bases). Germline V gives CDR1 MNHNY, CDR2 SVGAGI (reference sequence). This CDR3 comprises 14 residues. With 6 bases removed from V and 5 bases from J, the gap between germline ends came to 16 bases. This chain's CDR3 is CASRDTGEPYGYTF. The CDR3 DNA reads as TGTGCCAGCAGGGACACAGGCGAGCCTTATGGCTACACCTTC.

J is TRBJ2-5 and V is TRBV6-1; 7 nucleotides match TRBD2. The CDR3 has 15 residues. CDR1 is MNHNS and CDR2 is SASEGT in the germline V gene. The V segment lost 5 bases and the J segment 5 bases; nucleotides outside the gene matches: 11. CDR3 amino acids: CASSKGLVRRETQYF. DNA for the CDR3: TGTGCCAGCAGTAAAGGACTAGTTCGTCGGGAGACCCAGTACTTC.

The V and J genes are TRBV4-1 and TRBJ2-1; D possibly corresponds to TRBD1 (6 bases). The germline V gene has CDR1 MGHRA and CDR2 YSYEKL. The CDR3 spans 14 residues. Trimming cost V 3 bases and J 8 bases, with 14 bases left between them. DNA of the CDR3: TGCGCCAGCAGCCAGATTACAGGGTACGATGAGCAGTTCTTC. It translates to CASSQITGYDEQFF.

V is TRBV6-1 and J is TRBJ1-6; D unclear. The CDR3 is made up of 13 amino acids. Germline CDR1 reads MNHNS; CDR2 reads SASEGT. In nucleotides, the CDR3 is TGTGCAGGCGGGAGCTCCTATAATTCACCCCTCCACTTT. Protein: CAGGSSYNSPLHF.